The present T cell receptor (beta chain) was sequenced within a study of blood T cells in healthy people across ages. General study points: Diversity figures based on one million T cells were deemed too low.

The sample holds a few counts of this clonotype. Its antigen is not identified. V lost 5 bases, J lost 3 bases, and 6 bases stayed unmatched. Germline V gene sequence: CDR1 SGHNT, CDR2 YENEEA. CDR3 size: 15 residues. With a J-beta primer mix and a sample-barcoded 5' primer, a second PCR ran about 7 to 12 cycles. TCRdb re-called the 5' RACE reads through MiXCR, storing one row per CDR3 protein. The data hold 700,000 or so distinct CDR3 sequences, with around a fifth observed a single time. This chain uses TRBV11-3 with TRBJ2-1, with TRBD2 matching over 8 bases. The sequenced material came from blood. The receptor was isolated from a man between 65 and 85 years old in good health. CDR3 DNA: TGTGCCAGCAGCACCCGGACTAGCATCTACAATGAGCAGTTCTTC. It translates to CASSTRTSIYNEQFF.